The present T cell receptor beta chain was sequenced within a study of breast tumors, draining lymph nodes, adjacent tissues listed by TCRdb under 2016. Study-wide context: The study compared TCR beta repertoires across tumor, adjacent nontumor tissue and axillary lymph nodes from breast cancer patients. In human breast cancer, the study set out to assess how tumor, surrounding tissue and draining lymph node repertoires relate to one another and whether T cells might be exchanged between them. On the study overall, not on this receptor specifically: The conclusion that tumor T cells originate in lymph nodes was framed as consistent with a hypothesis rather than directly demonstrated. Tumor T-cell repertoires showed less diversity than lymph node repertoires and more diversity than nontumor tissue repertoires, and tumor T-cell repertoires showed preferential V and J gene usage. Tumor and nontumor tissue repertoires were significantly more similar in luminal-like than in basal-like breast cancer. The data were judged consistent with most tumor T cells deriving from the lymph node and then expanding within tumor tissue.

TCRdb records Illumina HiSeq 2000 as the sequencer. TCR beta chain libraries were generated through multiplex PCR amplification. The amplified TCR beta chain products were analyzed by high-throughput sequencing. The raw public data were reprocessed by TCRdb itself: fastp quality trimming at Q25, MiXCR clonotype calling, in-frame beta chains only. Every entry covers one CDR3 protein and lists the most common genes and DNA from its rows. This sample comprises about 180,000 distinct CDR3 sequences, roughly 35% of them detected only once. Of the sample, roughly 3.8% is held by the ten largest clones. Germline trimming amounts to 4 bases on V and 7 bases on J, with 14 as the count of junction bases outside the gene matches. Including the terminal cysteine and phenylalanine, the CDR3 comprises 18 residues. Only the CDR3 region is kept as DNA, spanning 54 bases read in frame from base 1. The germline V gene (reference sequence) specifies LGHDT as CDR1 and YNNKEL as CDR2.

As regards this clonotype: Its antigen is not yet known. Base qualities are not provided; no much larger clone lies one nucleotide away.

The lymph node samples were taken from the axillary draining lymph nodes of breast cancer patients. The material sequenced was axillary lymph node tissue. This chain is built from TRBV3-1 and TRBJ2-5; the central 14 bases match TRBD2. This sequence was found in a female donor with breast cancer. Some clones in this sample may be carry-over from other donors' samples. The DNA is TGTGCCAGCAGCCTCAGGACTAGCGGGGGGTTTAAAAGAGGGACCCAGTACTTC. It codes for CASSLRTSGGFKRGTQYF.